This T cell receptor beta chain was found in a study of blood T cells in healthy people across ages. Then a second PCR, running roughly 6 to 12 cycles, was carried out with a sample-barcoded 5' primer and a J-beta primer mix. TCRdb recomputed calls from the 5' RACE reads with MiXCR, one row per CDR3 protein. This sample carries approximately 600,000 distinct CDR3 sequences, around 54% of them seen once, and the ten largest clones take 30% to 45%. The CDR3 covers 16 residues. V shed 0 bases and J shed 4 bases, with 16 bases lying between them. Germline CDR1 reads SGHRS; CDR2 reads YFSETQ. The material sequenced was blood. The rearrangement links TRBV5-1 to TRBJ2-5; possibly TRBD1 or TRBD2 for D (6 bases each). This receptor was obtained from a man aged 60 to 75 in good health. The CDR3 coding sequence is TGCGCCAGCAGCTTGGCAGGGGACTCAAGTACAGAGACCCAGTACTTC. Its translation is CASSLAGDSSTETQYF.